Presented here are 25 T cell receptor beta chains from one specimen sequenced in a study of beta chain features in type 1 diabetes. Study results and caveats: People with Type 1 diabetes carried modestly yet significantly shorter TCRB CDR3s in all four CD4+ subsets.

The sequenced template was cDNA made from the entire isolated RNA. Clones were read by immunoSEQ multiplex PCR, and TCRdb kept only the in-frame ones, dropping some. The repertoire holds hundreds of thousands of clones, with 11% to 15% as singletons. Antigen specificity for these receptors is unknown. What was sequenced was naive CD4+ T cells from blood. Every receptor here comes from a man younger than 30 with type 1 diabetes.

V gene TRBV30 combines with J gene TRBJ2-7, with D maybe TRBD1 (6 bases). Germline V gives CDR1 GTSNPN, CDR2 SVGIG (reference sequence). This CDR3 spans 14 amino acids. Trimming left V 1 base short and J 2 bases short, with 12 bases between. The chain's CDR3 is CAWSAQGIPYEQYF. The DNA of the CDR3 is TGTGCCTGGAGTGCACAGGGAATACCCTACGAGCAGTACTTC. Full variable domain (rest looked up from reference TRBV30 and TRBJ2-7): SQTIHQWPATLVQPVGSPLSLECTVEGTSNPNLYWYRQAAGRGLQLLFYSVGIGQISSEVPQNLSASRPQDRQFILSSKKLLLSDSGFYLCAWSAQGIPYEQYFGPGTRLTVT.

This clone was seen a handful of times. V is TRBV15 and J is TRBJ2-7, with D perhaps matching TRBD2 (6 bases). Per germline, CDR1 LNHNV and CDR2 YYDKDF (reference sequence). The CDR3 has 16 amino acids. V dropped 0 bases and J dropped 4 bases, with 16 bases sitting between them. The CDR3 loop is CATSRDFGLSGYEQYF. The CDR3 bases are TGTGCCACCAGCAGAGATTTTGGACTTAGCGGATACGAGCAGTACTTC.

V and J are TRBV7-9 and TRBJ2-2; 7 nucleotides line up with TRBD2. V lost 4 bases to trimming and J lost 5 bases; unmatched junction nucleotides: 7. CDR1 and CDR2 (germline): SEHNR, FQNEAQ (reference sequence). CDR3 length: 15 amino acids. The DNA for the CDR3 is TGTGCCAGCAGCTCTCCGGGGGGTGGAACCGGGGAGCTGTTTTTT. Encoded protein: CASSSPGGGTGELFF.

This clone has just a few counts. The chain employs TRBV27 and TRBJ1-1, with D possibly being TRBD1 (5 bases). Trimming stripped 6 bases from V and 4 bases from J, with 15 bases between. This CDR3 comprises 14 residues. Germline loops: CDR1 MNHEY, CDR2 SMNVEV (reference sequence). The CDR3 region has the DNA TGTGCCAGCAGCCCTTGGGGGATTAGCACTGAAGCTTTCTTT. Translating gives CASSPWGISTEAFF.

CDR3 residues: CASSQERRSSSYEQYF. In nucleotides, the CDR3 is TGCGCCAGCAGCCAAGAACGCAGATCCAGCTCCTACGAGCAGTACTTC. The V gene is TRBV4-1, the J gene TRBJ2-7; D remains ambiguous. Trimming stripped 0 bases from V and 0 bases from J, with 12 bases between. Per the germline V gene, CDR1 is MGHRA and CDR2 is YSYEKL. This CDR3 region has 16 residues.

CDR3 sequence (DNA): TGTGCCAGCAGTGAAGCGCCTATCTGGGGTGAAAAACTGTTTTTT. It codes for CASSEAPIWGEKLFF. The chain is built from TRBV2 and TRBJ1-4; D not resolved. The length of the CDR3 is 15 residues. Trimming stripped 0 bases from V and 7 bases from J, with 12 bases between. Per the germline V gene, CDR1 is SNHLY and CDR2 is FYNNEI.

As to this clone: Other DNA sequences within the sample encode an identical CDR3. The chain employs TRBV7-6 and TRBJ2-7; D is unclear. V was shortened by 6 bases and J by 1 base, with 4 bases between the two germline ends. Germline CDR1 and CDR2: SGHVS and FNYEAQ. This CDR3 spans 11 amino acids. This CDR3 is CASSLSYEQYF. In nucleotides, the CDR3 is TGTGCCAGCAGTCTGTCCTACGAGCAGTACTTC.

This clone was found a few times. The chain carries TRBV7-2 and TRBJ2-2; D might be TRBD1 (6 bases). The V gene's germline CDR1 is SGHTA and CDR2 FQGNSA. CDR3 size: 17 residues. Trimming took 0 bases from V and 4 from J, leaving 15 bases between them. For the CDR3, the DNA is TGTGCCAGCAGCTTAGCGGGGGCCGGGTTCGGCACCGGGGAGCTGTTTTTT. Amino acid sequence: CASSLAGAGFGTGELFF. Full variable domain (missing parts from reference TRBV7-2 and TRBJ2-2): GAGVSQSPSNKVTEKGKDVELRCDPISGHTALYWYRQSLGQGLEFLIYFQGNSAPDKSGLPSDRFSAERTGGSVSTLTIQRTQQEDSAVYLCASSLAGAGFGTGELFFGEGSRLTVL.

The rearrangement links TRBV19 to TRBJ2-7; TRBD2 is a possible D gene (5 bases). Germline assignment: CDR1 LNHDA and CDR2 SQIVND (reference sequence). Trimming shortened V by 3 bases and J by 7 bases, and 25 bases separated the two germline ends. The CDR3 spans 17 residues. The CDR3 region has the DNA TGTGCCAGTAGTATCCGGGGTGGCAGGTCCTCTTCAAGTGAGCAGTACTTC. This encodes CASSIRGGRSSSSEQYF. Using reference TRBV19 and TRBJ2-7 for the parts outside the CDR3, the full variable domain is DGGITQSPKYLFRKEGQNVTLSCEQNLNHDAMYWYRQDPGQGLRLIYYSQIVNDFQKGDIAEGYSVSREKKESFPLTVTSAQKNPTAFYLCASSIRGGRSSSSEQYFGPGTRLTVT.

This clone was detected a few times. The chain recombines TRBV7-9 with TRBJ1-1; 8 bases are a match to TRBD1. The trim removed 8 bases at V and 3 bases at J, leaving 11 bases unmatched. The CDR3 is 15 residues long. CDR1 SEHNR and CDR2 FQNEAQ come from the germline V gene (reference sequence). CDR3 loop: CASGQGALRDTEAFF. In nucleotides, the CDR3 is TGTGCCAGCGGGCAGGGGGCTTTAAGGGACACTGAAGCTTTCTTT.

This clone has just a few counts. This chain uses TRBV15 with TRBJ1-2; 7 bases align to TRBD1. This CDR3 has 13 amino acids. With V trimmed by 5 bases and J by 4 bases, 4 bases remained unmatched. Germline assignment: CDR1 LNHNV and CDR2 YYDKDF (reference sequence). The CDR3 DNA reads as TGTGCCACCAGCCACAGGGGAAGCTATGGCTACACCTTC. This translates into CATSHRGSYGYTF.

This clone turned up a few times. The rearrangement joins TRBV29-1 to TRBJ1-3; 7 bases are shared with TRBD1. There are 13 residues in the CDR3. J lost 4 bases, V lost 6 bases, and 6 bases had no gene match. CDR1 and CDR2 (germline): SQVTM, ANQGSEA. In DNA, the CDR3 is TGCAGCGTACACAGGGGATCAGGAAACACCATATATTTT. This sequence encodes CSVHRGSGNTIYF.

This clone turned up a few times. This chain uses TRBV5-1 with TRBJ1-4; D perhaps matches TRBD1 (6 bases). Germline V lookup: CDR1 SGHRS, CDR2 YFSETQ. Trimming shortened V by 4 bases and J by 8 bases, and 18 bases separated the two germline ends. This CDR3 is 15 amino acids long. The CDR3: CASSRLQGDGEKLFF. The CDR3 nucleotides are TGCGCCAGCAGCAGGCTACAGGGAGACGGCGAAAAACTGTTTTTT.

The rearrangement uses TRBV29-1 and TRBJ2-5; perhaps TRBD1 as D (5 bases). There are 13 residues in the CDR3. Trimming took 6 bases from V and 2 from J, leaving 13 bases between them. Germline values: CDR1 SQVTM, CDR2 ANQGSEA. CDR3 loop: CSVRTLAQETQYF. In nucleotides, the CDR3 is TGCAGCGTCAGGACACTTGCTCAAGAGACCCAGTACTTC.

A few counts support this clone. This chain uses TRBV25-1 with TRBJ1-1, with a weak D call TRBD1 (6 bases). This CDR3 has 13 amino acids. CDR1 MGHDK and CDR2 SYGVNS come from the germline V gene. V lost 2 bases to trimming and J lost 7 bases, with 11 bases between them. Here the CDR3 reads CASSEQGFDEAFF. The CDR3 region has the DNA TGTGCCAGCAGTGAACAGGGGTTCGATGAAGCTTTCTTT.

This clone appeared a few times. This chain links TRBV29-1 with TRBJ1-2; 7 nucleotides agree with TRBD1. Germline V gene lookup returns CDR1 SQVTM and CDR2 ANQGSEA. With V trimmed by 7 bases and J by 1 base, 6 bases remained unmatched. The CDR3 is made up of 13 amino acids. CDR3 DNA sequence: TGCAGCGCTAAGGGGGACAGTAACTATGGCTACACCTTC. This codes for CSAKGDSNYGYTF.

There are a few counts of this clone. V and J are TRBV7-3 and TRBJ2-3, with D hard to call. The CDR3 is made up of 10 amino acids. The germline V and J ends were trimmed by 9 bases and 3 bases, with 4 bases remaining between them. The germline CDR1 and CDR2 sequences are SGHTA and FQGTGA. DNA of the CDR3: TGTGCCAGTCTAACAGATACGCAGTATTTT. Translated, it gives CASLTDTQYF.

This clone was detected a few times. The chain links TRBV5-1 to TRBJ2-5, with 8 bases fitting TRBD2. The length of the CDR3 is 15 residues. Germline values: CDR1 SGHRS, CDR2 YFSETQ. Germline trimming cut 3 bases from V and 5 bases from J; bases unmatched to any gene: 9. CDR3 DNA sequence: TGCGCCAGCAGCTATGAGCGGGAGACGAAGGAGACCCAGTACTTC. It yields the protein CASSYERETKETQYF.

This clone has only a few counts. The V and J genes are TRBV19 and TRBJ2-7; D tentatively fits TRBD1 or TRBD2 (5 bases each). Per the germline V gene, CDR1 is LNHDA and CDR2 is SQIVND (reference sequence). With 4 bases removed from V and 7 bases from J, the gap between germline ends came to 17 bases. The CDR3 consists of 14 residues. For the CDR3, the DNA is TGTGCCAGTAGTACCCCTGGGCAGGGAGATGAGCAGTACTTC. Translated: CASSTPGQGDEQYF.

This clone came up a few times. This sequence joins TRBV10-3 and TRBJ1-1; D not resolved. There are 13 residues in the CDR3. Germline V gene lookup returns CDR1 ENHRY and CDR2 SYGVKD. V lost 0 bases to trimming and J lost 6 bases, with 8 bases between them. CDR3 DNA: TGTGCCATCAGTGAGTCGGGTGTCCCTGAAGCTTTCTTT. It codes for CAISESGVPEAFF.

V usage is TRBV5-4 and J usage is TRBJ1-2, with 8 bases identical to TRBD1. V lost 4 bases, J lost 8 bases, and 7 bases stayed unmatched. CDR1 and CDR2 from the germline V gene are SGHNT and YYREEE (reference sequence). The CDR3 is 13 amino acids. The CDR3 DNA reads as TGTGCCAGCAGCCTCGGACAGGGTCAGGGCTACACCTTC. This encodes CASSLGQGQGYTF.

This rearrangement joins TRBV28 to TRBJ2-3, with TRBD2 matching over 10 bases. Looked up from germline, CDR1 is MDHEN and CDR2 is SYDVKM. J lost 1 base, V lost 8 bases, and 9 bases had no gene match. There are 16 residues in the CDR3. In DNA form, the CDR3 reads TGTGCCAGCTTAAGTTCCGGGACTAGCGGCACAGATACGCAGTATTTT. This gives the protein CASLSSGTSGTDTQYF. The entire variable domain, with the rest obtained from reference TRBV28 and TRBJ2-3, is as follows: DVKVTQSSRYLVKRTGEKVFLECVQDMDHENMFWYRQDPGLGLRLIYFSYDVKMKEKGDIPEGYSVSREKKERFSLILESASTNQTSMYLCASLSSGTSGTDTQYFGPGTRLTVL.

This clone was found a few times. J is TRBJ2-5 and V is TRBV7-2; 11 bases fit TRBD1. CDR1 and CDR2 from the germline V gene are SGHTA and FQGNSA. V lost 4 bases, J lost 5 bases, and 0 bases stayed unmatched. This CDR3 has 13 amino acids. The CDR3 is CASSWDRGETQYF. DNA for the CDR3: TGTGCCAGCAGCTGGGACAGGGGGGAGACCCAGTACTTC.

V gene TRBV29-1 combines with J gene TRBJ2-6; no clear D. The germline V and J ends were trimmed by 6 bases and 0 bases, with 9 bases remaining between them. The CDR3 has 14 amino acids. Germline V lookup: CDR1 SQVTM, CDR2 ANQGSEA. The DNA of the CDR3 is TGCAGCGTCGACGGCCACTCTGGGGCCAACGTCCTGACTTTC. Encoded protein: CSVDGHSGANVLTF.

This clone was seen only once. V is TRBV30 and J is TRBJ1-1, with D uncertain. Between the trimmed V and J ends, which lost 2 bases and 11 bases, there was a span of 15 bases. This CDR3 has 12 amino acids. CDR1 and CDR2 (germline): GTSNPN, SVGIG (reference sequence). The CDR3 loop reads CAWSLGGLEAFF. CDR3 coding DNA: TGTGCCTGGAGTTTAGGAGGGCTAGAGGCTTTCTTT.